Listed below are T cell receptor beta chains from one sample, sequenced in a study of blood T cell repertoires in COVID-19. Libraries were prepared by immunoSEQ multiplex PCR; TCRdb keeps only in-frame clonotypes and omits some of them. The sample yields under 120,000 clones, more than 80% seen once. Specimen: peripheral blood. Source of these receptors: an elderly woman with acute or convalescent COVID-19. Each CDR3 is given with its conserved first and last residue. Fields, in order: clone size, D gene, V gene, J gene, CDR3 DNA, CDR3 protein. D genes are given only for firm matches. Rows give clone size only sometimes, using once, few, many, or a class for an expanded clone.

>NA|NA|TRBV4-3|TRBJ2-2
TGCGCCAGCAGCCACGTCAGGGCCAACGGCGGGGAGCTGTTTTTT
CASSHVRANGGELFF
>NA|TRBD2|TRBV6-4|TRBJ2-1
TGTGCCAGCAGTGATGGGACTAGCCCCTATGAGCAGTTCTTC
CASSDGTSPYEQFF
>NA|NA|TRBV2|TRBJ1-5
TGTGCCAGCAAAGAGGGATATAGCAATCAGCCCCAGCATTTT
CASKEGYSNQPQHF
>few|NA|TRBV12-3/TRBV12-4|TRBJ1-5
TGTGCCAGCAGTTTAGCCGGGACACCCCAGCATTTT
CASSLAGTPQHF
>NA|TRBD1|TRBV24-1|TRBJ2-5
TGTGCCACCAGTGAGGCCGGGACAGTCCAAGAGACCCAGTACTTC
CATSEAGTVQETQYF
>NA|TRBD1|TRBV28|TRBJ1-1
TGTGCCAGCAGATACTCGGACAGGGTCACTGAAGCTTTCTTT
CASRYSDRVTEAFF
>NA|NA|TRBV6-2/TRBV6-3|TRBJ2-7
TGTGCCAGCAGTCCCATTGCGCTGGACAGAAGCTCCTACGAGCAGTACTTC
CASSPIALDRSSYEQYF
>once|NA|TRBV19|TRBJ1-1
TGTGCCAGTAGTAACGGGTTTGGGGAAGCTTTCTTT
CASSNGFGEAFF
>NA|NA|TRBV7-2|TRBJ1-1
TGTGCCAGCAGCTTAGTGTGGGGGCTGCACACTGAAGCTTTCTTT
CASSLVWGLHTEAFF
>few|TRBD1|TRBV4-3|TRBJ2-7
TGCGCCAGCAGCCAAGATTGGACAGGAGCCTACGAGCAGTACTTC
CASSQDWTGAYEQYF
>NA|TRBD2|TRBV5-1|TRBJ2-5
TGCGCCAGCACCCTAGCATGGGGGAGGGTGGAGACCCAGTACTTC
CASTLAWGRVETQYF
>NA|NA|TRBV4-1|TRBJ1-2
TGCGCCAGCAGCCACAGGGGTGGCTACACCTTC
CASSHRGGYTF
>NA|NA|TRBV2|TRBJ1-1
TGTGCCAGCAGTGTTAGACAGAGGCAAGCTTTCTTT
CASSVRQRQAFF
>once|TRBD2|TRBV28|TRBJ2-1
TGTGCCAGCAGTTCCCCCGTCTGGGGAAGGCGGGGGAGGTACAATGAGCAGTTCTTC
CASSSPVWGRRGRYNEQFF
>NA|NA|TRBV28|TRBJ1-1
TGTGCCAGCAGTTTCGGGAACACTGAAGCTTTCTTT
CASSFGNTEAFF
>NA|NA|TRBV5-1|TRBJ1-4
TGCGCCAGCAGCTTGGGCAGGGTCGCGGAAAAACTGTTTTTT
CASSLGRVAEKLFF
>NA|NA|TRBV19|TRBJ1-1
TGTGCCACTGAGGACGGGGTTATCCCCACTGAAGCTTTCTTT
CATEDGVIPTEAFF
>NA|TRBD1|TRBV24-1|TRBJ2-5
TGTGCCACCAGTGATAGGGACAGGTACCAAGAGACCCAGTACTTC
CATSDRDRYQETQYF
>NA|NA|TRBV4-1|TRBJ1-4
TGCGCCAGCAGCACCCCGGAGCGTGGGGGGGCAGGTAATGAAAAACTGTTTTTT
CASSTPERGGAGNEKLFF
>NA|TRBD1|TRBV5-1|TRBJ2-2
TGCGCCAGCAGCTTGGGCAGGGGGCTTACCGGGGAGCTGTTTTTT
CASSLGRGLTGELFF
>NA|NA|TRBV29-1|TRBJ1-3
TGCAGCGTTGAAGAACCCAGGCCGGACTCTGGAAACACCATATATTTT
CSVEEPRPDSGNTIYF
>NA|NA|TRBV28|TRBJ1-2
TGTGCCAGCAGTTCTATTTACTTCGCCCGGGACAACGAGGGCAACTATGGCTACACCTTC
CASSSIYFARDNEGNYGYTF